This entry lists 4 T cell receptor beta chains sequenced from one sample in a study of blood T cell repertoires in COVID-19. Some clones are missing from TCRdb's copy, which holds only in-frame ones; the method was immunoSEQ multiplex PCR. Seen here are around 120,000 clones, around 86% observed once, and the top ten hold around 9.9%. The material sequenced was peripheral blood. The origin of the receptors is an elderly man with acute or convalescent COVID-19.

The chain employs TRBV12-5 and TRBJ2-3, with TRBD1 matching 8 bases. The V gene's germline CDR1 is LGHNT and CDR2 FRNRAP. The CDR3 loop spans 15 amino acids. V shed 5 bases, J shed 3 bases, and the junction held 7 bases outside the gene matches. The CDR3 DNA reads TGTGCTAGTGGTCTGGACAGGGCTGGGACAGATACGCAGTATTTT. Translation gives CASGLDRAGTDTQYF.

The CDR3 DNA reads as TGTGCCTGGAGCCGGGACAGGGGCTCTGGAAACACCATATATTTT. Its translation is CAWSRDRGSGNTIYF. The chain joins TRBV30 to TRBJ1-3, with 10 bases aligning to TRBD1. Germline V CDR1 and CDR2: GTSNPN, SVGIG (reference sequence). The CDR3 spans 15 residues. V shed 3 bases, J shed 0 bases, and the junction held 2 bases outside the gene matches.

The CDR3 here is CASSSYRVNLQETQYF. Written as DNA, the CDR3 is TGTGCCAGCAGCTCGTACAGGGTAAATCTTCAAGAGACCCAGTACTTC. J is TRBJ2-5 and V is TRBV5-4, with D possibly TRBD1 on 6 matching bases. This CDR3 is 16 amino acids long. Germline CDR1 is SGHNT and CDR2 is YYREEE (reference sequence). V was trimmed by 3 bases and J by 2 bases, leaving 17 bases between them.

The chain has TRBV3-1 (or the pseudogene TRBV3-2) and TRBJ1-2, with D hard to call. The V end was cut by 1 base, the J end by 8 bases, with 11 bases between. CDR1 is LGHDT, CDR2 YNNKEL, per germline (reference sequence). The CDR3 contains 13 residues. The CDR3 bases are TGTGCCAGCAGCCAAGTCCGCGGGTTCGGCTACACCTTC. Translating it yields CASSQVRGFGYTF.